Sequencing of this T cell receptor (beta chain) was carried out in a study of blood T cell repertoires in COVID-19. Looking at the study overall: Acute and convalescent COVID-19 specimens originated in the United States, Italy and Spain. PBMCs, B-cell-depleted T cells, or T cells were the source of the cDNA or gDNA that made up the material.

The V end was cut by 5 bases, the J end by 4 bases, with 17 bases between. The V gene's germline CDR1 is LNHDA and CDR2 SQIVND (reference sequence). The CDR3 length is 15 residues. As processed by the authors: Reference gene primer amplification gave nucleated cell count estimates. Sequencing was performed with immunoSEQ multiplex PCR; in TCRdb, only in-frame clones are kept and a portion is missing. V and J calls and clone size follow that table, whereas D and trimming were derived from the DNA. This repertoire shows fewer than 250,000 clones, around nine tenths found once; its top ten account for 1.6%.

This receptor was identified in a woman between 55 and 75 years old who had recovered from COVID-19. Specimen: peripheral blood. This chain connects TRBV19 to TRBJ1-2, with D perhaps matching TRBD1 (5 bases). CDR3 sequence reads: CASSLQGRRIYGYTF. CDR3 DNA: TGTGCCAGTAGTCTCCAGGGTCGCAGAATCTATGGCTACACCTTC.